The 27 T cell receptor beta chains presented below share a single source sample, sequenced in a study of blood T cells in healthy people across ages. A second PCR of 7 to 11 cycles used a sample-barcoded 5' primer and a J-beta primer mix. One entry per CDR3 protein results from TCRdb running MiXCR on the 5' RACE reads. The sample contains roughly 1.5 million distinct CDR3 sequences, approximately 43% of which appear only once. What was sequenced was blood. The receptors stem from a woman aged 18-35 years in good health.

Comment on this clonotype: Sequence at one end of the junction differs from germline and may be a read error. The chain couples TRBV4-1 to TRBJ2-1; D tentatively fits TRBD1 or TRBD2 (5 bases each). This CDR3 contains 13 residues. Germline CDR1 is MGHRA and CDR2 is YSYEKL. The CDR3 DNA reads TGCGCCAGCAGCCACAGGGACGGCAATGGGCAGTTCTTC. It specifies CASSHRDGNGQFF.

This clonotype has just a few counts. The CDR3 nucleotides read TGTGCCAGCAGTGCATACAGGTCACCTAAGGGCTACGAGCAGTACTTC. The encoded protein is CASSAYRSPKGYEQYF. V is TRBV25-1 and J is TRBJ2-7, with D perhaps TRBD1 (5 bases). The germline V gene encodes CDR1 MGHDK and CDR2 SYGVNS. V shed 4 bases and J shed 3 bases, with 19 bases lying between them. CDR3 size: 16 residues.

This clonotype was detected only a few times. V is TRBV6-6 and J is TRBJ1-2; no firm D call. The CDR3 sequence is 14 residues long. Trimming took 4 bases from V and 3 from J, leaving 12 bases between them. CDR1 and CDR2 (germline): MNHNY, SVGAGI (reference sequence). DNA of the CDR3: TGTGCCAGCAGTTCCCCGACCTCGTACTATGGCTACACCTTC. Translated: CASSSPTSYYGYTF.

In this sample, this clonotype turned up a few times. This rearrangement joins TRBV25-1 to TRBJ1-6; unclear D gene. The V end lost 3 bases, the J end lost 7 bases, and 13 bases lay between the germline ends. Germline CDR1 and CDR2: MGHDK and SYGVNS. The CDR3 length is 15 residues. CDR3 coding DNA: TGTGCCAGCAGTGAGTCCGGCCTCGGGAATTCACCCCTCCACTTT. Amino acids: CASSESGLGNSPLHF.

This chain links TRBV20-1 with TRBJ2-2; 8 bases are a match to TRBD2. The CDR3 length is 14 residues. V was clipped by 1 base and J by 5 bases; unmatched bases: 3. Germline CDR1 and CDR2: DFQATT and SNEGSKA (reference sequence). Written as DNA, the CDR3 is TGCAGTGCTAGAGTTGGGACTAGTACCGGGGAGCTGTTTTTT. Protein product: CSARVGTSTGELFF.

The rearrangement uses TRBV12-3 or TRBV12-4 and TRBJ1-3; the D gene is possibly TRBD1 (6 bases). CDR3 length: 15 residues. V dropped 6 bases and J dropped 0 bases, with 12 bases sitting between them. The CDR3 nucleotides are TGTGCCAGCAGCCTGGGACAAGCCTCTGGAAACACCATATATTTT. This sequence encodes CASSLGQASGNTIYF.

The rearrangement links TRBV6-5 to TRBJ2-2, with 7 bases that match TRBD2. The CDR3 runs to 15 residues. Germline V gene lookup returns CDR1 MNHEY and CDR2 SVGAGI. Germline trimming cut 5 bases from V and 4 bases from J; bases unmatched to any gene: 7. This chain's CDR3 is CASSHSGESTGELFF. Here the CDR3 DNA reads TGTGCCAGCAGTCACAGCGGGGAGAGCACCGGGGAGCTGTTTTTT.

The chain combines TRBV20-1 with TRBJ2-5, with unresolved D. V was clipped by 7 bases and J by 5 bases, with 11 bases between them. Germline V gene sequence: CDR1 DFQATT, CDR2 SNEGSKA (reference sequence). The CDR3 loop spans 11 amino acids. The CDR3 coding sequence is TGCAGTGTCCCAACCTCTGAGACCCAGTACTTC. This sequence encodes CSVPTSETQYF.

This clonotype was seen ten or more times. The rearrangement joins TRBV13 to TRBJ1-2, with D unclear. Deletions cut 6 bases from V and 3 bases from J, with 8 bases between. In germline, CDR1 is PRHDT, CDR2 FYEKMQ (reference sequence). The CDR3 consists of 12 residues. DNA for the CDR3: TGTGCCAGCAGTTCTCGATACTATGGCTACACCTTC. Its protein product is CASSSRYYGYTF.

This clonotype has only a few counts. The chain couples TRBV4-3 to TRBJ2-3; 10 bases align to TRBD2. Germline values: CDR1 LGHNA, CDR2 YSLEER. The V and J ends lost 3 bases and 2 bases, in that order; junction bases with no gene match: 5. This CDR3 region has 16 residues. The CDR3, as DNA: TGCGCCAGCAGCCAGGTACTAGCGGGAAACACAGATACGCAGTATTTT. As protein: CASSQVLAGNTDTQYF.

The chain links TRBV12-3 or TRBV12-4 to TRBJ2-1; 12 nucleotides line up with TRBD2. The J call could be wrong; TRBJ2-7 is a better fit for the DNA end. The CDR3 length is 17 residues. CDR3 nucleotide sequence: TGTGCCAGCAGCCAACTAGCGGGAGGTAGGTCCTACAATGAGCAGTACTTC. Translated: CASSQLAGGRSYNEQYF.

This sequence joins TRBV6-5 and TRBJ2-1; TRBD2 matches at 10 bases. CDR1 MNHEY and CDR2 SVGAGI come from the germline V gene. J gave up 7 bases and V 3 bases, and 9 bases lay outside the gene matches. The CDR3 runs to 16 residues. The CDR3: CASSYEAGGPRNEQFF. Here the CDR3 DNA reads TGTGCCAGCAGTTATGAAGCGGGGGGGCCAAGAAATGAGCAGTTCTTC.

V is TRBV6-2 or TRBV6-3 and J is TRBJ1-1; D is possibly TRBD1 (6 bases). The CDR3 sequence is 15 residues long. CDR1 MNHEY and CDR2 SVGEGT come from the germline V gene. V gave up 4 bases and J gave up 1 base, with 13 bases separating them. The CDR3, as DNA: TGTGCCAGCAGTTCTACAGGGAGGCCGAACACTGAAGCTTTCTTT. It encodes CASSSTGRPNTEAFF.

J is TRBJ2-1 and V is TRBV20-1; TRBD1 agrees at 7 bases. Near its end, the DNA agrees better with TRBJ2-7, so the J call may be wrong. Germline values: CDR1 DFQATT, CDR2 SNEGSKA (reference sequence). The CDR3 is made up of 16 amino acids. The CDR3, as DNA: TGCAGTGCTCCCTCCCCGGACAGGACCTCCTACAATGAGCAGTACTTC. Encoded protein: CSAPSPDRTSYNEQYF.

This clonotype has a handful of counts. The rearrangement links TRBV10-3 to TRBJ2-1; D gene ambiguous. Germline V CDR1 and CDR2: ENHRY, SYGVKD. V was pared by 6 bases and J by 6 bases, with 12 bases between. The CDR3 loop spans 13 amino acids. The CDR3 here is CAIRHIVSNEQFF. CDR3 nucleotides: TGTGCCATCAGGCACATAGTATCCAATGAGCAGTTCTTC.

J is TRBJ1-4 and V is TRBV5-1; the match to TRBD1 covers 7 bases. This CDR3 is built from 16 residues. V was pared by 2 bases and J by 5 bases, with 9 bases of the junction left unmatched. Looked up from germline, CDR1 is SGHRS and CDR2 is YFSETQ. CDR3: CASSLPLTGSNEKLFF. CDR3 coding DNA: TGCGCCAGCAGCTTACCTCTGACAGGGTCGAATGAAAAACTGTTTTTT.

V and J are TRBV3-1 and TRBJ2-1, with D unresolved. V was clipped by 3 bases and J by 9 bases, with 6 bases between them. The CDR3 spans 11 residues. Per germline, CDR1 LGHDT and CDR2 YNNKEL (reference sequence). The CDR3 loop reads CASSQSTEQFF. The CDR3 DNA reads TGTGCCAGCAGCCAGAGCACTGAGCAGTTCTTC.

The table lists this clonotype with many counts. The V and J genes are TRBV29-1 and TRBJ2-3; no reliable D call. The CDR3 runs 13 residues. V gave up 5 bases and J gave up 1 base, with 10 bases separating them. Germline V lookup: CDR1 SQVTM, CDR2 ANQGSEA. The CDR3 sequence: CSVLLPGTDTQYF. DNA for the CDR3: TGCAGCGTTCTACTTCCAGGCACAGATACGCAGTATTTT.

V gene TRBV10-3 combines with J gene TRBJ2-1; D unclear. The CDR3 has 16 residues. The germline V gene encodes CDR1 ENHRY and CDR2 SYGVKD. Trimming pared 1 base from V and 0 bases from J, leaving 10 bases between. CDR3 loop: CAISEWQRSSYNEQFF. CDR3 coding DNA: TGTGCCATCAGTGAGTGGCAGAGGAGCTCCTACAATGAGCAGTTCTTC.

With regard to this clonotype: Mismatch with germline at one junction end may stem from a read error. The gene calls are TRBV2 and TRBJ2-1, with 8 bases matching TRBD2. Germline CDR1 reads SNHLY; CDR2 reads FYNNEI. This CDR3 has 15 amino acids. DNA of the CDR3: TGTGCCAGCAGTACCAGCGGGAGCTCCTGCAATGAGCAGTTCTTC. This encodes CASSTSGSSCNEQFF. Drawing the rest from reference TRBV2 and TRBJ2-1, the complete variable domain is EPEVTQTPSHQVTQMGQEVILRCVPISNHLYFYWYRQILGQKVEFLVSFYNNEISEKSEIFDDQFSVERPDGSNFTLKIRSTKLEDSAMYFCASSTSGSSCNEQFFGPGTRLTVL.

This clonotype was seen a handful of times. The V and J genes are TRBV6-2 or TRBV6-3 and TRBJ2-5; D is undetermined. V was trimmed by 6 bases and J by 3 bases, leaving 14 bases between them. The CDR3 spans 14 residues. The germline V gene has CDR1 MNHEY and CDR2 SVGEGT. CDR3 DNA: TGTGCCAGCAGCTACCGGCTAGGTGAAGAGACCCAGTACTTC. Its protein product is CASSYRLGEETQYF.

Only a few counts were recorded for this clonotype. The chain combines TRBV20-1 with TRBJ2-1; 11 bases align to TRBD2. The J segment lost 4 bases and the V segment lost 0 bases, leaving 2 bases of the junction unmatched. Looked up from germline, CDR1 is DFQATT and CDR2 is SNEGSKA (reference sequence). The length of the CDR3 is 15 residues. Written as DNA, the CDR3 is TGCAGTGCTAGAGATACTAGCGGGAGATACAATGAGCAGTTCTTC. It specifies CSARDTSGRYNEQFF.

The rearrangement links TRBV15 to TRBJ2-7; D uncertain. With 5 bases removed from V and 10 bases from J, the gap between germline ends came to 15 bases. Germline assignment: CDR1 LNHNV and CDR2 YYDKDF (reference sequence). The CDR3 contains 12 residues. This CDR3 reads CATSLTQEIQYF. The CDR3 nucleotides read TGTGCCACCAGCCTAACACAAGAGATCCAGTACTTC.

This clonotype was detected a few times. The chain employs TRBV20-1 and TRBJ1-2; the D is unclear. The germline CDR1 and CDR2 sequences are DFQATT and SNEGSKA (reference sequence). V gave up 3 bases and J gave up 1 base, with 12 bases separating them. The CDR3 consists of 14 residues. The CDR3 spells CSARYRTVNYGYTF. The DNA of the CDR3 is TGCAGTGCTAGGTATAGGACGGTTAACTATGGCTACACCTTC.

This clonotype was detected only a few times. One end of the junction fails to match germline, which may point to a read error. This rearrangement joins TRBV29-1 to TRBJ1-1, with D perhaps TRBD1 (5 bases). Germline V CDR1 and CDR2: SQVTM, ANQGSEA. The CDR3 covers 9 residues. CDR3 sequence (DNA): TGCAGCGCGGGACCTGAGGCTTTCTTT. This translates into CSAGPEAFF.

The V call is TRBV14, the J call TRBJ2-5; 11 bases line up with TRBD2. With 6 bases clipped from V and 11 bases from J, the junction kept 14 bases outside the gene matches. There are 15 residues in the CDR3. Germline CDR1 SGHDN, CDR2 FVKESK. The CDR3 DNA reads TGTGCCAGCAGACCACTAGCGGGAGTACGCAATGAGCAGTACTTC. This sequence encodes CASRPLAGVRNEQYF.

This chain uses TRBV4-1 with TRBJ2-7; 11 bases fit TRBD2. The CDR3 is made up of 15 amino acids. After removal of 4 bases from V and 3 bases from J, the junction contained 5 bases not matched to a gene. Looked up from germline, CDR1 is MGHRA and CDR2 is YSYEKL. CDR3 DNA sequence: TGCGCCAGCAGCCCTAGCGGGGGGCTCCTCTACGAGCAGTACTTC. Translated, it gives CASSPSGGLLYEQYF.